This TCR beta chain was retrieved from a study of blood T cell repertoires in COVID-19. Study at large: The United States, Italy and Spain provided the acute and convalescent COVID-19 samples.

Authors' data handling: Quantification of nucleated cells was approximated via reference gene primer amplification. The method was immunoSEQ multiplex PCR; TCRdb's version includes in-frame clones alone and lacks a portion of them. The V and J calls and clone size are taken from that table; D and trimming were inferred from the DNA. The repertoire holds tens of thousands of clones, with almost 80% as singletons. In germline, CDR1 is SGHAT, CDR2 FQNNGV. Unmatched junction bases numbered 7, after V lost 5 bases and J lost 4 bases. The CDR3 sequence is 14 residues long. Sequencing input: peripheral blood. This TCR came from a woman aged 55-70 years with acute or convalescent COVID-19. The V call is TRBV11-2, the J call TRBJ2-5; 7 bases are shared with TRBD2. The CDR3 here is CASSPRSGGETQYF. The CDR3 nucleotides read TGTGCCAGCAGCCCAAGGTCGGGGGGAGAGACCCAGTACTTC. Supplemented by reference TRBV11-2 and TRBJ2-5, the full variable domain reads EAGVAQSPRYKIIEKRQSVAFWCNPISGHATLYWYQQILGQGPKLLIQFQNNGVVDDSQLPKDRFSAERLKGVDSTLKIQPAKLEDSAVYLCASSPRSGGETQYFGPGTRLLVL.